One sample yielded the 29 T cell receptor beta chains listed below, sequenced in a study of blood T cells in healthy people across ages. PCR was performed a second time for about 7 to 12 cycles using a sample-barcoded 5' primer and a J-beta primer mix. TCRdb redid the calling of the 5' RACE reads with MiXCR, one entry per CDR3 protein. The profile shows approximately 800,000 distinct CDR3 sequences, roughly 60% of them singletons. Input material: blood. These receptors came from a man aged 25-45 years in good health.

This clonotype showed up many times. The chain employs TRBV20-1 and TRBJ2-3; the match to TRBD2 covers 13 bases. Germline V gene sequence: CDR1 DFQATT, CDR2 SNEGSKA (reference sequence). V lost 1 base, J lost 10 bases, and 11 bases stayed unmatched. The CDR3 is 16 residues long. DNA for the CDR3: TGCAGTGCTAGAGTCCGGACTAGCGGGGGTATTATGGCGCAGTATTTT. As protein: CSARVRTSGGIMAQYF.

The sample holds a few counts of this clonotype. The chain has TRBV7-9 and TRBJ1-2; the D gene is possibly TRBD1 (5 bases). This CDR3 contains 13 residues. Trimming pared 4 bases from V and 6 bases from J, leaving 12 bases between. The germline CDR1 and CDR2 sequences are SEHNR and FQNEAQ (reference sequence). The CDR3 reads CASSWAGGNGYTF. The CDR3, as DNA: TGTGCCAGCAGCTGGGCGGGGGGAAATGGCTACACCTTC. Full variable domain (rest looked up from reference TRBV7-9 and TRBJ1-2): DTGVSQNPRHKITKRGQNVTFRCDPISEHNRLYWYRQTLGQGPEFLTYFQNEAQLEKSRLLSDRFSAERPKGSFSTLEIQRTEQGDSAMYLCASSWAGGNGYTFGSGTRLTVV.

The chain links TRBV28 to TRBJ1-2; TRBD1 matches at 9 bases. V gave up 2 bases and J gave up 8 bases; unmatched junction bases: 9. CDR1 and CDR2 from the germline V gene are MDHEN and SYDVKM. This CDR3 spans 15 amino acids. The chain's CDR3 is CASSLVPGQGKGYTF. The CDR3 nucleotides read TGTGCCAGCAGTTTAGTACCGGGACAGGGAAAGGGCTACACCTTC.

The genes are TRBV12-3 or TRBV12-4 and TRBJ2-5, with 7 bases identical to TRBD2. The CDR3 covers 14 residues. The V and J ends lost 5 bases and 1 base, in that order; junction bases with no gene match: 4. CDR3 nucleotide sequence: TGTGCCAGCAGTAAGCGGGACTTCCAAGAGACCCAGTACTTC. This sequence encodes CASSKRDFQETQYF.

The CDR3 spells CASSLRTALMNTEAFF. The CDR3 DNA follows: TGTGCCAGCAGTTTAAGGACAGCGCTCATGAACACTGAAGCTTTCTTT. The genes are TRBV27 and TRBJ1-1, with D possibly matching TRBD1 (6 bases). The CDR3 sequence is 16 residues long. V dropped 2 bases and J dropped 0 bases, with 13 bases sitting between them. The germline V gene has CDR1 MNHEY and CDR2 SMNVEV (reference sequence).

The rearrangement uses TRBV12-3 or TRBV12-4 and TRBJ2-3, with D perhaps matching TRBD2 (5 bases). There are 14 residues in the CDR3. Between the trimmed V and J ends, which lost 3 bases and 10 bases, there was a span of 17 bases. In nucleotides, the CDR3 is TGTGCCAGCAGTTTGGGCGGGCCGTCGGATGCGCAGTATTTT. It translates to CASSLGGPSDAQYF.

V and J are TRBV7-6 and TRBJ1-2; a weak D match, TRBD1 (5 bases). The CDR3 extends over 15 amino acids. Looked up from germline, CDR1 is SGHVS and CDR2 is FNYEAQ. V was shortened by 1 base and J by 6 bases, with 15 bases between the two germline ends. The CDR3 region is CASSLGGRTLHGYTF. The CDR3 DNA is TGTGCCAGCAGCTTAGGGGGCCGGACGTTACATGGCTACACCTTC.

This clonotype came up once. The V gene is TRBV7-8, the J gene TRBJ2-3; TRBD2 matches 9 bases. With 1 base clipped from V and 2 bases from J, the junction kept 7 bases outside the gene matches. The CDR3 covers 17 residues. Looked up from germline, CDR1 is SGHVS and CDR2 is FQNEAQ. The CDR3 loop is CASSLVSRGGVTDTQYF. The CDR3 DNA follows: TGTGCCAGCAGCTTAGTCTCGCGGGGGGGCGTCACAGATACGCAGTATTTT.

The J gene is TRBJ2-1, the V gene TRBV20-1; D not resolved. Germline values: CDR1 DFQATT, CDR2 SNEGSKA (reference sequence). V lost 5 bases to trimming and J lost 7 bases, with 15 bases between them. The CDR3 runs 13 residues. The CDR3 spells CSAPVYGINEQFF. CDR3 nucleotide sequence: TGCAGTGCTCCCGTTTATGGGATTAATGAGCAGTTCTTC.

CDR3 coding DNA: TGCAGTGCCCGACCGGGACTAGCTCTAGCCAAAAACATTCAGTACTTC. This codes for CSARPGLALAKNIQYF. V and J are TRBV20-1 and TRBJ2-4; TRBD2 agrees at 9 bases. The ends lost 6 bases at V and 0 bases at J; junction bases unmatched: 9. Looked up from germline, CDR1 is DFQATT and CDR2 is SNEGSKA (reference sequence). This CDR3 region has 16 residues.

Here the CDR3 DNA reads TGTGCCACCAGTGACCAACTAGCGGGAGACAACAATGAGCAGTTCTTC. This gives the protein CATSDQLAGDNNEQFF. The chain employs TRBV24-1 and TRBJ2-1, with 11 bases that match TRBD2. This CDR3 contains 16 residues. Germline trimming cut 4 bases from V and 5 bases from J; bases unmatched to any gene: 6. Germline V gene lookup returns CDR1 KGHDR and CDR2 SFDVKD.

The chain links TRBV5-1 to TRBJ2-7; D might be TRBD2 (6 bases). The J call may be mistaken, given a closer DNA end match to TRBJ2-5. The CDR3 has 14 amino acids. Germline values: CDR1 SGHRS, CDR2 YFSETQ. DNA of the CDR3: TGCGCCAGCAGCTTCGCGGCGGGGAGAGAGACCCAGTACTTC. Protein sequence: CASSFAAGRETQYF.

The genes are TRBV7-9 and TRBJ2-2; 9 positions match TRBD1. The CDR3 has 15 amino acids. Germline-derived CDR1 and CDR2 are SEHNR and FQNEAQ (reference sequence). J gave up 5 bases and V 5 bases, and 6 bases lay outside the gene matches. The DNA for the CDR3 is TGTGCCAGCAGCCCCACCGGGACAGGGACCGGGGAGCTGTTTTTT. It codes for CASSPTGTGTGELFF.

The rearrangement uses TRBV20-1 and TRBJ2-3; 8 bases agree with TRBD1. The CDR3 spans 15 residues. Trimming cost V 0 bases and J 2 bases; bases outside gene matches: 4. Germline V gives CDR1 DFQATT, CDR2 SNEGSKA (reference sequence). For the CDR3, the DNA is TGCAGTGCTAGAGATGACAGGGGAAACACAGATACGCAGTATTTT. Translating gives CSARDDRGNTDTQYF.

The J gene is TRBJ2-4, the V gene TRBV19, with a tentative D call TRBD2 (6 bases). The V gene's germline CDR1 is LNHDA and CDR2 SQIVND (reference sequence). The CDR3 length is 17 residues. The germline V and J ends were trimmed by 6 bases and 0 bases, with 18 bases remaining between them. The CDR3 region is CASSPNRSGVAKNIQYF. CDR3 sequence (DNA): TGTGCCAGTAGCCCAAACCGGTCGGGAGTAGCCAAAAACATTCAGTACTTC.

This clonotype was counted a single time. V usage is TRBV27 and J usage is TRBJ2-3; unclear D gene. This CDR3 contains 15 residues. V lost 6 bases to trimming and J lost 0 bases, with 13 bases between them. Germline V gene data show CDR1 as MNHEY and CDR2 as SMNVEV (reference sequence). CDR3 residues: CASSKGVLSTDTQYF. DNA for the CDR3: TGTGCCAGCAGCAAAGGAGTCCTAAGCACAGATACGCAGTATTTT.

CDR3 residues: CASSLTRAGANVLTF. CDR3 nucleotides: TGTGCCAGCAGCTTAACAAGAGCTGGGGCCAACGTCCTGACTTTC. The genes are TRBV7-3 and TRBJ2-6, with no clear D. Germline values: CDR1 SGHTA, CDR2 FQGTGA. Trimming left V 0 bases short and J 2 bases short, with 5 bases between. The CDR3 sequence is 15 residues long.

The CDR3 DNA sequence: TGCAGTGCTAGTACGACAGGTGTACTCTACGAGCAGTACTTC. Encoded protein: CSASTTGVLYEQYF. This rearrangement joins TRBV20-1 to TRBJ2-4, with D maybe TRBD1 (6 bases). The J call could be wrong; TRBJ2-7 is a better fit for the DNA end. The CDR3 is 14 amino acids. The germline V gene has CDR1 DFQATT and CDR2 SNEGSKA (reference sequence).

This clonotype was detected once. The rearrangement uses TRBV27 and TRBJ2-1, with TRBD1 matching over 7 bases. CDR1 and CDR2 (germline): MNHEY, SMNVEV (reference sequence). There are 15 residues in the CDR3. After removal of 5 bases from V and 1 base from J, the junction contained 5 bases not matched to a gene. The CDR3 is CASSPRGHSYNEQFF. In DNA, the CDR3 is TGTGCCAGCAGTCCAAGGGGGCATTCCTACAATGAGCAGTTCTTC.

The J gene is TRBJ2-6, the V gene TRBV3-1; D is unclear. This CDR3 has 15 amino acids. V was trimmed by 0 bases and J by 2 bases, leaving 5 bases between them. Germline V gene sequence: CDR1 LGHDT, CDR2 YNNKEL (reference sequence). The CDR3 DNA follows: TGTGCCAGCAGCCAAGATACGACTGGGGCCAACGTCCTGACTTTC. Translating gives CASSQDTTGANVLTF.

The rearrangement joins TRBV6-2 or TRBV6-3 to TRBJ1-6; D unresolved. Per germline, CDR1 MNHEY and CDR2 SVGEGT. This CDR3 has 16 amino acids. V was pared by 0 bases and J by 8 bases, with 14 bases between. For the CDR3, the DNA is TGTGCCAGCAGTTACTCCGCGGGCCAGGACCATTCACCCCTCCACTTT. Encoded protein: CASSYSAGQDHSPLHF.

This chain uses TRBV7-9 with TRBJ1-2; no firm D call. V lost 5 bases and J lost 4, with 11 bases in between. This CDR3 is built from 13 residues. The germline CDR1 and CDR2 sequences are SEHNR and FQNEAQ (reference sequence). CDR3 sequence: CASSPIASYGYTF. The CDR3 DNA reads TGTGCCAGCAGCCCCATAGCCAGCTATGGCTACACCTTC.

The V call is TRBV20-1, the J call TRBJ2-5; D is undetermined. Germline CDR1 and CDR2: DFQATT and SNEGSKA (reference sequence). Trimming cost V 4 bases and J 2 bases, with 5 bases left between them. The CDR3 loop spans 11 amino acids. The CDR3 DNA reads TGCAGTGCTAACAAGCAAGAGACCCAGTACTTC. It yields the protein CSANKQETQYF.

The genes are TRBV11-2 and TRBJ2-7; D might be TRBD1 (5 bases). Trimming stripped 5 bases from V and 11 bases from J, with 13 bases between. Germline assignment: CDR1 SGHAT and CDR2 FQNNGV. The CDR3 covers 11 residues. CDR3 sequence: CASSAPRVKYF. DNA of the CDR3: TGTGCCAGCAGCGCGCCCAGGGTGAAGTACTTC. The complete variable domain, with remaining parts taken from reference TRBV11-2 and TRBJ2-7, reads EAGVAQSPRYKIIEKRQSVAFWCNPISGHATLYWYQQILGQGPKLLIQFQNNGVVDDSQLPKDRFSAERLKGVDSTLKIQPAKLEDSAVYLCASSAPRVKYFGPGTRLTVT.

The chain has TRBV20-1 and TRBJ1-1, with a tentative D call TRBD1 (6 bases). V was clipped by 5 bases and J by 5 bases, with 18 bases between them. The CDR3 is made up of 14 amino acids. Germline-derived CDR1 and CDR2 are DFQATT and SNEGSKA (reference sequence). CDR3 coding DNA: TGCAGTGCTTATGTAAGACAGGATGGAACTGAAGCTTTCTTT. The encoded protein is CSAYVRQDGTEAFF.

The chain uses TRBV10-3 and TRBJ2-3; TRBD1 aligns across 8 bases. V was pared by 4 bases and J by 3 bases, with 9 bases of the junction left unmatched. The CDR3 is made up of 16 amino acids. In germline, CDR1 is ENHRY, CDR2 SYGVKD. The CDR3 DNA is TGTGCCATCAGTGGGGGGCAGGGGGCGGCAACAGATACGCAGTATTTT. Its translation is CAISGGQGAATDTQYF.

The gene calls are TRBV9 and TRBJ2-7, with 7 nucleotides matching TRBD2. Looked up from germline, CDR1 is SGDLS and CDR2 is YYNGEE. Germline trimming cut 3 bases from V and 7 bases from J; bases unmatched to any gene: 13. CDR3 length: 15 amino acids. The CDR3 nucleotides read TGTGCCAGCAGCGAAGCGGGATCCACGTACAATGAGCAGTACTTC. The encoded protein is CASSEAGSTYNEQYF.

This clonotype is a singleton in its sample. A much larger clone differs by one base, so this may be a read error. V and J are TRBV13 and TRBJ2-2; D is unresolved. The germline CDR1 and CDR2 sequences are PRHDT and FYEKMQ (reference sequence). The CDR3 length is 12 residues. Written as DNA, the CDR3 is TGTGCCAGCAACTTAGTTTCCGGGGAGCTGTTTTTT. Its protein product is CASNLVSGELFF.

This clonotype was detected a few times. The chain uses TRBV20-1 and TRBJ2-7; 8 nucleotides align to TRBD1. The trim removed 1 base at V and 0 bases at J, leaving 2 bases unmatched. Germline CDR1 and CDR2: DFQATT and SNEGSKA (reference sequence). The CDR3 extends over 14 amino acids. CDR3 sequence reads: CSARGQGSSYEQYF. CDR3 bases: TGCAGTGCTAGAGGACAGGGGAGCTCCTACGAGCAGTACTTC.